Below are 22 T cell receptor beta chains sequenced from a single sample in a study of blood T cell repertoires in COVID-19. Generated by immunoSEQ multiplex PCR, the TCRdb table keeps only in-frame clones and is missing some. The sample holds around 100,000 clones, around 90% seen once. Source material: peripheral blood. The receptor source for this set is a woman in her fifties or sixties with acute or convalescent COVID-19.

This clone was detected only once. This rearrangement joins TRBV7-2 to TRBJ2-2; 10 bases are a match to TRBD2. Looked up from germline, CDR1 is SGHTA and CDR2 is FQGNSA. V gave up 2 bases and J gave up 3 bases; unmatched junction bases: 6. The CDR3 is 17 amino acids. Here the CDR3 reads CASSLRAGGRDTGELFF. CDR3 coding DNA: TGTGCCAGCAGCTTAAGAGCGGGAGGGCGAGACACCGGGGAGCTGTTTTTT.

The J gene is TRBJ2-1, the V gene TRBV27, with D possibly TRBD2 on 5 matching bases. V lost 6 bases to trimming and J lost 5 bases, with 11 bases between them. The germline gives CDR1 MNHEY, CDR2 SMNVEV (reference sequence). The CDR3 loop spans 13 amino acids. CDR3 sequence (DNA): TGTGCCAGCAGCCGTACTAGAAACAATGAGCAGTTCTTC. Encoded protein: CASSRTRNNEQFF.

This clone showed up just a few times. The chain recombines TRBV6-5 with TRBJ2-2, with 9 bases identical to TRBD1. There are 16 residues in the CDR3. Germline V gene data show CDR1 as MNHEY and CDR2 as SVGAGI. The ends lost 2 bases at V and 4 bases at J; junction bases unmatched: 5. CDR3 loop: CASSYPPTGGTGELFF. The CDR3 DNA reads TGTGCCAGCAGTTACCCCCCGACAGGGGGCACCGGGGAGCTGTTTTTT.

CDR3 nucleotides: TGTGCCAGCAGTCCCATAGAGGTTGTTGAGGCCAACGTCCTGACTTTC. It specifies CASSPIEVVEANVLTF. The chain employs TRBV28 and TRBJ2-6, with D uncertain. The CDR3 has 16 residues. Germline CDR1 is MDHEN and CDR2 is SYDVKM. V was trimmed by 5 bases and J by 6 bases, leaving 17 bases between them.

The chain links TRBV6-5 to TRBJ1-2; 8 nucleotides agree with TRBD1. The J segment lost 0 bases and the V segment lost 6 bases, leaving 6 bases of the junction unmatched. CDR1 is MNHEY and CDR2 is SVGAGI in the germline V gene. CDR3 length equals 15 residues. The CDR3 loop reads CASRGDRIANYGYTF. The DNA for the CDR3 is TGTGCCAGCAGGGGGGACAGGATAGCTAACTATGGCTACACCTTC.

This chain connects TRBV5-5 to TRBJ1-5; D is unresolved. CDR1 and CDR2 from the germline V gene are SGHKS and YYEKEE (reference sequence). CDR3 size: 15 residues. V was pared by 2 bases and J by 6 bases, with 15 bases between. CDR3 nucleotide sequence: TGTGCCAGCAGCTTACTAGAGGTGAAGGGTCAGCCCCAGCATTTT. Translated, it gives CASSLLEVKGQPQHF.

The rearrangement links TRBV5-1 to TRBJ2-1; 9 nucleotides line up with TRBD2. Germline V gene lookup returns CDR1 SGHRS and CDR2 YFSETQ. V dropped 4 bases and J dropped 8; count of bases not matched to a gene: 10. CDR3 length equals 15 residues. CDR3 in amino acids: CASSTAGTSIYEQFF. DNA for the CDR3: TGCGCCAGCAGCACCGCCGGGACTAGCATTTATGAGCAGTTCTTC.

The chain joins TRBV7-3 to TRBJ2-1; 11 bases agree with TRBD2. The CDR3 length is 17 residues. The germline CDR1 and CDR2 sequences are SGHTA and FQGTGA. Trimming removed 1 base from V and 8 bases from J; junction bases left unmatched: 10. The CDR3 sequence is CASSLRPLAGGPHEQFF. The CDR3 nucleotides read TGTGCCAGCAGCTTAAGGCCCTTAGCGGGAGGGCCCCATGAGCAGTTCTTC.

The rearrangement links TRBV28 to TRBJ2-7, with TRBD2 matching 12 bases. Unmatched junction bases numbered 12, after V lost 5 bases and J lost 1 base. The CDR3 is 18 residues long. The germline V gene encodes CDR1 MDHEN and CDR2 SYDVKM. The CDR3 here is CASSKRLAGVGRSYEQYF. The CDR3, as DNA: TGTGCCAGCAGTAAGCGACTAGCGGGAGTGGGTCGGTCCTACGAGCAGTACTTC.

This chain connects TRBV15 to TRBJ2-1; D not certain. Trimming took off 8 bases at V and 4 bases at J, with 6 bases between the two ends. Germline CDR1 is LNHNV and CDR2 is YYDKDF (reference sequence). The CDR3 consists of 11 residues. CDR3 DNA: TGTGCCACCCGTCTGTACAATGAGCAGTTCTTC. Its translation: CATRLYNEQFF.

This clone came up a few times. The chain uses TRBV25-1 and TRBJ1-5, with a possible D match to TRBD1 (6 bases). Germline V lookup: CDR1 MGHDK, CDR2 SYGVNS. Trimming removed 10 bases at V and 7 bases at J, with 23 bases between. The CDR3 has 15 residues. The CDR3 spells CAIQDRIGVGQPQHF. CDR3 in DNA: TGTGCCATTCAAGACAGGATAGGGGTCGGCCAGCCCCAGCATTTT.

The chain links TRBV6-5 to TRBJ1-1, with D hard to call. Germline V CDR1 and CDR2: MNHEY, SVGAGI. There are 13 residues in the CDR3. Trimming shortened V by 4 bases and J by 6 bases, and 12 bases separated the two germline ends. CDR3 nucleotides: TGTGCCAGCAGTTTAGTCCCGGGGTCTGAAGCTTTCTTT. Its protein product is CASSLVPGSEAFF.

The rearrangement uses TRBV30 and TRBJ1-3; 8 bases match TRBD1. Germline V gives CDR1 GTSNPN, CDR2 SVGIG (reference sequence). The CDR3 has 16 residues. Trimming removed 2 bases from V and 0 bases from J; junction bases left unmatched: 6. The CDR3 DNA reads TGTGCCTGGAGTCCGATCGGACAGGGCTCTGGAAACACCATATATTTT. This codes for CAWSPIGQGSGNTIYF.

The chain employs TRBV2 and TRBJ2-1, with D perhaps matching TRBD1 (6 bases). The CDR3 is made up of 14 amino acids. Trimming removed 6 bases from V and 5 bases from J, with 14 bases in between. The germline V gene has CDR1 SNHLY and CDR2 FYNNEI. CDR3 loop: CASRGNPGDNEQFF. In nucleotides, the CDR3 is TGTGCCAGCAGGGGAAACCCAGGGGACAATGAGCAGTTCTTC.

V usage is TRBV3-1 (or the pseudogene TRBV3-2) and J usage is TRBJ1-1; D is possibly TRBD1 (6 bases). The germline V gene encodes CDR1 LGHDT and CDR2 YNNKEL (reference sequence). The length of the CDR3 is 14 residues. The V gene lost 4 bases and the J gene lost 1 base, with 10 bases spanning the gap. The CDR3 here is CASSPRTENTEAFF. The CDR3 bases are TGTGCCAGCAGCCCTAGGACAGAGAACACTGAAGCTTTCTTT.

This clone was recorded a few times. The chain links TRBV23-1 to TRBJ2-7, with D perhaps matching TRBD2 (5 bases). TRBV23-1 has ORF status, its function being uncertain. V was cut by 0 bases and J by 7 bases, with 7 bases left in between. The CDR3 contains 12 residues. The CDR3 DNA reads as TGCGCCAGCAGTCAATCGGAGGAGGAGCAGTACGTC. This sequence encodes CASSQSEEEQYV.

V and J are TRBV19 and TRBJ2-3, with unresolved D. The CDR3 loop spans 13 amino acids. From germline, CDR1 is LNHDA and CDR2 SQIVND (reference sequence). Trimming took 6 bases from V and 2 from J, leaving 9 bases between them. Here the CDR3 reads CASSGSYTDTQYF. CDR3 sequence (DNA): TGTGCCAGTAGCGGTTCGTACACAGATACGCAGTATTTT.

The V and J genes are TRBV21-1 and TRBJ1-5; the table's D call TRBD1 went unverified against the DNA. TRBV21-1 is a recognized pseudogene. The CDR3 sequence is 16 residues long. The CDR3 nucleotides are TGTGCCAGCAGCAAAGAAGGGCAGGGCGATAATCAGCCCCAGCATTTT. It yields the protein CASSKEGQGDNQPQHF.

This rearrangement joins TRBV7-9 to TRBJ2-5, with TRBD2 matching over 11 bases. Germline V gene data show CDR1 as SEHNR and CDR2 as FQNEAQ (reference sequence). V was pared by 6 bases and J by 5 bases, with 8 bases of the junction left unmatched. The CDR3 contains 15 residues. For the CDR3, the DNA is TGTGCCAGCAGGGAGACTAGCGGGATATCGGAGACCCAGTACTTC. Its translation: CASRETSGISETQYF.

Only one count was recorded for this clone. The gene calls are TRBV19 and TRBJ1-2, with D possibly being TRBD1 (6 bases). Trimming pared 10 bases from V and 8 bases from J, leaving 14 bases between. This CDR3 is built from 11 residues. From germline, CDR1 is LNHDA and CDR2 SQIVND (reference sequence). The CDR3 DNA is TGTGCCACCAAAAAGGGGGTAGGCTACACCTTC. Translating it yields CATKKGVGYTF.

The chain combines TRBV6-1 with TRBJ1-5; no definite D call. The CDR3 extends over 13 amino acids. Trimming pared 3 bases from V and 6 bases from J, leaving 9 bases between. Germline V gene sequence: CDR1 MNHNS, CDR2 SASEGT. In nucleotides, the CDR3 is TGTGCCAGCAGTGAGACTTTATTTCAGCCCCAGCATTTT. Protein sequence: CASSETLFQPQHF.

The J gene is TRBJ2-3, the V gene TRBV11-3, with D maybe TRBD2 (7 bases). Deletions cut 5 bases from V and 2 bases from J, with 17 bases between. This CDR3 has 16 residues. Germline V lookup: CDR1 SGHNT, CDR2 YENEEA. CDR3 sequence reads: CASSPHEGGVTDTQYF. CDR3 coding DNA: TGTGCCAGCAGCCCCCACGAGGGGGGGGTCACAGATACGCAGTATTTT. Variable domain in full (rest from reference TRBV11-3 and TRBJ2-3): EAGVVQSPRYKIIEKKQPVAFWCNPISGHNTLYWYLQNLGQGPELLIRYENEEAVDDSQLPKDRFSAERLKGVDSTLKIQPAELGDSAVYLCASSPHEGGVTDTQYFGPGTRLTVL.